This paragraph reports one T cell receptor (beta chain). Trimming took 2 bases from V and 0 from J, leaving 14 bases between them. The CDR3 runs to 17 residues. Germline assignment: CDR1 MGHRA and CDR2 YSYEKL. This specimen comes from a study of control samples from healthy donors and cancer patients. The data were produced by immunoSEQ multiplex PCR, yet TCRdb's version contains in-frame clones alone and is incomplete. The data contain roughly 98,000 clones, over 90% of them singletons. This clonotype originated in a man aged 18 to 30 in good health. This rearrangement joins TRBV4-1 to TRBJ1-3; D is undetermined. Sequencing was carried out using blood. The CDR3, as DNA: TGCGCCAGCAGCCAAATACCCCAGGCAACCTCTGGAAACACCATATATTTT. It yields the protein CASSQIPQATSGNTIYF.